The 21 T cell receptor beta chains presented below share a single source sample, sequenced in a study of T-cell reconstitution after alpha-beta-depleted transplantation in children. The TCRbeta library was prepared with unique molecular identifiers. TCRdb recomputed calls from the PCR reads with MiXCR, one row per CDR3 protein. The sample includes 500,000 or so distinct CDR3 sequences, about an eighth seen only once; the top ten take approximately 15%. Material: PBMCs, mostly from graft donor cells, obtained 180 days after TCRalphabeta/CD19-depleted stem cell transplant. The receptor set was obtained from a female patient aged 2-9 years who had a stem cell transplant for aplastic anemia, so the T cells may come from the graft donor.

The table lists this clonotype with a few counts. The chain recombines TRBV10-1 with TRBJ2-2; D is perhaps TRBD2 (6 bases). The CDR3 contains 14 residues. The germline CDR1 and CDR2 sequences are WNHNN and SYGVQD (reference sequence). V was cut by 7 bases and J by 7 bases, with 16 bases left in between. This chain's CDR3 is CASKAGSLDGELFF. The CDR3 DNA reads TGCGCCAGCAAAGCGGGTTCTCTCGACGGGGAGCTGTTTTTT.

The chain employs TRBV20-1 and TRBJ2-7; 7 bases line up with TRBD2. The CDR3 contains 13 residues. Germline loops: CDR1 DFQATT, CDR2 SNEGSKA (reference sequence). The J segment lost 6 bases and the V segment lost 4 bases, leaving 9 bases of the junction unmatched. The chain's CDR3 is CSAIGGRFGEQYF. CDR3 nucleotides: TGCAGTGCTATAGGCGGGAGATTCGGCGAGCAGTACTTC.

This clonotype was recorded at least ten times. The rearrangement uses TRBV29-1 and TRBJ1-1; 9 nucleotides match TRBD1. The trim removed 7 bases at V and 6 bases at J, leaving 9 bases unmatched. CDR1 is SQVTM and CDR2 is ANQGSEA in the germline V gene. The CDR3 length is 13 residues. CDR3 DNA: TGCAGCGGTAGGGACAGGGACCCTTCTGAAGCTTTCTTT. This gives the protein CSGRDRDPSEAFF.

The chain uses TRBV5-1 and TRBJ1-4, with D hard to call. The V and J ends lost 3 bases and 12 bases respectively, with 18 bases between them. Germline V gene lookup returns CDR1 SGHRS and CDR2 YFSETQ. This CDR3 contains 14 residues. CDR3 sequence reads: CASSSRPSPWELFF. DNA of the CDR3: TGCGCCAGCAGCTCACGGCCCTCACCGTGGGAACTGTTTTTT.

V gene TRBV29-1 combines with J gene TRBJ2-5, with a weak D call TRBD2 (5 bases). The CDR3 has 14 amino acids. The V gene's germline CDR1 is SQVTM and CDR2 ANQGSEA. Deletions cut 2 bases from V and 1 base from J, with 11 bases between. The CDR3: CSVEWEAAQETQYF. The CDR3 region has the DNA TGCAGCGTTGAATGGGAAGCGGCCCAAGAGACCCAGTACTTC.

Only a few counts were recorded for this clonotype. The chain employs TRBV28 and TRBJ2-7, with D maybe TRBD2 (9 bases). V gave up 5 bases and J gave up 5 bases, with 31 bases separating them. The CDR3 is 19 amino acids. Germline loops: CDR1 MDHEN, CDR2 SYDVKM. CDR3 DNA sequence: TGTGCCAGCAGTGAAAGACAGGGGTCTAGCGGGGCCAGGGGGGACGAGCAGTACTTC. Translated: CASSERQGSSGARGDEQYF.

In this sample, this clonotype turned up many times. V usage is TRBV28 and J usage is TRBJ2-7; D unclear. V lost 3 bases, J lost 6 bases, and 18 bases lay in between. The CDR3 length is 15 residues. Germline values: CDR1 MDHEN, CDR2 SYDVKM. The chain's CDR3 is CASSFHLGPGGEQYF. The CDR3 DNA is TGTGCCAGCAGTTTTCACCTCGGACCGGGCGGCGAGCAGTACTTC.

The chain links TRBV7-6 to TRBJ1-1, with D tentatively TRBD1 (5 bases). CDR3 length: 12 residues. Between the trimmed V and J ends, which lost 5 bases and 8 bases, there was a span of 12 bases. Germline CDR1 reads SGHVS; CDR2 reads FNYEAQ. The CDR3 DNA follows: TGTGCCAGCAGCCCTCCCGCAGGGGAAGCTTTCTTT. Residues: CASSPPAGEAFF.

This clonotype was seen a few times. The gene calls are TRBV12-3 or TRBV12-4 and TRBJ1-2; TRBD1 matches 8 bases. The V gene end was trimmed by 6 bases and the J gene end by 6 bases; junction bases not matched to a gene: 6. CDR3 length: 13 amino acids. CDR3 bases: TGTGCCAGCAGGAGGACAGGGAATCATGGCTACACCTTC. As protein: CASRRTGNHGYTF.

This clonotype was seen more than once but under ten times. This chain connects TRBV7-9 to TRBJ2-1, with TRBD2 matching over 9 bases. Per the germline V gene, CDR1 is SEHNR and CDR2 is FQNEAQ (reference sequence). CDR3 length: 17 amino acids. V shed 5 bases and J 2 bases; nucleotides not matched to a gene: 10. CDR3 sequence: CASSPQGSGSPYNEQFF. The CDR3 DNA follows: TGTGCCAGCAGCCCCCAAGGTAGCGGGAGTCCCTACAATGAGCAGTTCTTC.

This clonotype occurred many times. This sequence joins TRBV7-9 and TRBJ2-1, with 11 bases that match TRBD2. CDR1 and CDR2 from the germline V gene are SEHNR and FQNEAQ (reference sequence). This CDR3 comprises 14 residues. The V and J ends lost 7 bases and 7 bases, in that order; junction bases with no gene match: 6. CDR3 amino acids: CASTTSGSGNEQFF. The CDR3 DNA reads as TGTGCCAGCACTACTAGCGGGAGTGGAAATGAGCAGTTCTTC.

This clonotype turned up a few times. This sequence joins TRBV28 and TRBJ1-3; possibly TRBD1 for D (5 bases). The V gene's germline CDR1 is MDHEN and CDR2 SYDVKM. CDR3 length: 16 residues. With 6 bases removed from V and 0 bases from J, the gap between germline ends came to 15 bases. CDR3 amino acids: CASSLPGTHSGNTIYF. The CDR3, as DNA: TGTGCCAGCAGCCTACCCGGGACGCACTCTGGAAACACCATATATTTT.

The chain carries TRBV29-1 and TRBJ1-1; a possible D gene is TRBD1 (6 bases). The V gene's germline CDR1 is SQVTM and CDR2 ANQGSEA. This CDR3 is built from 13 residues. The V and J ends lost 4 bases and 0 bases respectively, with 9 bases between them. The DNA of the CDR3 is TGCAGCGTTGCCGCAGGGGTGAACACTGAAGCTTTCTTT. Protein sequence: CSVAAGVNTEAFF. The entire variable domain, with the rest obtained from reference TRBV29-1 and TRBJ1-1, is as follows: SAVISQKPSRDICQRGTSLTIQCQVDSQVTMMFWYRQQPGQSLTLIATANQGSEATYESGFVIDKFPISRPNLTFSTLTVSNMSPEDSSIYLCSVAAGVNTEAFFGQGTRLTVV.

This clonotype was observed a single time. The chain links TRBV4-2 to TRBJ1-1; D uncertain. V gave up 6 bases and J gave up 1 base, with 12 bases separating them. Germline CDR1 is LGHNA and CDR2 is YNFKEQ. There are 14 residues in the CDR3. DNA for the CDR3: TGTGCCAGCAGACCATCGGATACGAACACTGAAGCTTTCTTT. It is translated as CASRPSDTNTEAFF.

This clonotype was recorded a few times. The chain couples TRBV6-5 to TRBJ2-2; 11 bases map to TRBD2. This CDR3 region has 18 residues. V lost 2 bases and J lost 4; bases outside the gene matches: 9. The germline V gene encodes CDR1 MNHEY and CDR2 SVGAGI. The CDR3 nucleotides are TGTGCCAGCAGTTACACGGCTAGCGGGAGGTATGGCACCGGGGAGCTGTTTTTT. Translated, it gives CASSYTASGRYGTGELFF.

This clonotype has more than one count but fewer than ten. The chain recombines TRBV20-1 with TRBJ2-7, with D uncertain. CDR1 is DFQATT, CDR2 SNEGSKA, per germline (reference sequence). Between the trimmed V and J ends, which lost 1 base and 0 bases, there was a span of 7 bases. CDR3 length equals 13 residues. In nucleotides, the CDR3 is TGCAGTGCTAGAGGTCGAAGCTCCTACGAGCAGTACGTC. Translation gives CSARGRSSYEQYV.

This clonotype came up a few times. The rearrangement uses TRBV7-2 and TRBJ2-1; 7 positions agree with TRBD2. CDR3 size: 16 residues. After removal of 6 bases from V and 2 bases from J, the junction contained 10 bases not matched to a gene. The germline V gene has CDR1 SGHTA and CDR2 FQGNSA. The chain's CDR3 is CASRHPSGQTYNEQFF. Here the CDR3 DNA reads TGTGCCAGCAGACACCCTAGCGGACAAACCTACAATGAGCAGTTCTTC.

This clonotype was counted only a few times. CDR3 DNA: TGCGCCAGCAGCTTGGCCGTTAATAGCGGGGGGCAAGAGACCCAGTACTTC. It yields the protein CASSLAVNSGGQETQYF. V usage is TRBV5-1 and J usage is TRBJ2-5, with 10 positions matching TRBD2. The CDR3 is 17 residues long. The germline gives CDR1 SGHRS, CDR2 YFSETQ. Trimming cost V 0 bases and J 2 bases; bases outside gene matches: 7.

In its sample, this clonotype was seen many times. V gene TRBV7-2 combines with J gene TRBJ1-2; D gene unclear. The CDR3 contains 14 residues. From germline, CDR1 is SGHTA and CDR2 FQGNSA. Trimming took off 2 bases at V and 5 bases at J, with 12 bases between the two ends. The CDR3 spells CASSLTGRLYGYTF. The DNA for the CDR3 is TGTGCCAGCAGCTTAACCGGGAGATTATATGGCTACACCTTC.

This clonotype has a handful of counts. The rearrangement joins TRBV18 to TRBJ2-2; D uncertain. CDR3 length equals 12 residues. CDR1 and CDR2 from the germline V gene are KGHSH and LQKENI. The V and J ends lost 6 bases and 3 bases respectively, with 5 bases between them. Here the CDR3 reads CASSKDTGELFF. For the CDR3, the DNA is TGTGCCAGCTCCAAAGACACCGGGGAGCTGTTTTTT.

This clonotype was recorded at least ten times. The V call is TRBV9, the J call TRBJ1-1; 10 bases are shared with TRBD1. Germline CDR1 and CDR2: SGDLS and YYNGEE. The CDR3 has 14 residues. V lost 3 bases and J lost 4; bases outside the gene matches: 3. CDR3 in DNA: TGTGCCAGCAGCGCAGACAGGGGGCGCACTGAAGCTTTCTTT. Translation gives CASSADRGRTEAFF. The whole variable domain, remainder taken from reference TRBV9 and TRBJ1-1, is DSGVTQTPKHLITATGQRVTLRCSPRSGDLSVYWYQQSLDQGLQFLIQYYNGEERAKGNILERFSAQQFPDLHSELNLSSLELGDSALYFCASSADRGRTEAFFGQGTRLTVV.